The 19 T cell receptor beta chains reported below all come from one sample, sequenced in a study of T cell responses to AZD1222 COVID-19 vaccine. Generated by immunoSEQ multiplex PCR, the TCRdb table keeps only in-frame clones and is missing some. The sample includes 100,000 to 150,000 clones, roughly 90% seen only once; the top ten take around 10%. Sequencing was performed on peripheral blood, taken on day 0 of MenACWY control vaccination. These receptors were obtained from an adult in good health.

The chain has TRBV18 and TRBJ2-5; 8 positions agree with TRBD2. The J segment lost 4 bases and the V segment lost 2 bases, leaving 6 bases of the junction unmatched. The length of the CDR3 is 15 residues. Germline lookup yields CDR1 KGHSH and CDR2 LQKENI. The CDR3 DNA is TGTGCCAGCTCACCAACGTTAGCGGGAAGAGAGACCCAGTACTTC. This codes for CASSPTLAGRETQYF.

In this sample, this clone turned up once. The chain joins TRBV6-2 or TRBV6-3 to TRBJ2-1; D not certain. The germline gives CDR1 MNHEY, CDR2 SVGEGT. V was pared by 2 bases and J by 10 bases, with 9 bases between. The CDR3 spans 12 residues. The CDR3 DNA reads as TGTGCCAGCAGTTACCAATTGGCAGAGCAGTTCTTC. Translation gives CASSYQLAEQFF.

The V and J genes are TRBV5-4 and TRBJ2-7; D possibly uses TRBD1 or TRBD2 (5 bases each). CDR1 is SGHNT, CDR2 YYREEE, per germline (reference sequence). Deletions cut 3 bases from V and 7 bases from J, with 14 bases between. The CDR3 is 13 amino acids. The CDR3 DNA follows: TGTGCCAGCAGCTCACCGTGGGGCGGGGAGCAGTACTTC. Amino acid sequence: CASSSPWGGEQYF. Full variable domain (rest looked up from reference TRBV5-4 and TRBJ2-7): ETGVTQSPTHLIKTRGQQVTLRCSSQSGHNTVSWYQQALGQGPQFIFQYYREEENGRGNFPPRFSGLQFPNYSSELNVNALELDDSALYLCASSSPWGGEQYFGPGTRLTVT.

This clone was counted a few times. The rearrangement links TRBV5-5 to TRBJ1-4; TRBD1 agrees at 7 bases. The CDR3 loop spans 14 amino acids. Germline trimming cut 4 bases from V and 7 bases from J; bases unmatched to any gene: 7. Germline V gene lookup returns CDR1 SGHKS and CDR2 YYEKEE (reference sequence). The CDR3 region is CASSMGQTPEKLFF. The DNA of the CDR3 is TGTGCCAGCAGCATGGGACAGACTCCTGAAAAACTGTTTTTT. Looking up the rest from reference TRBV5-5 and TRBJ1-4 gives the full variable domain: DAGVTQSPTHLIKTRGQQVTLRCSPISGHKSVSWYQQVLGQGPQFIFQYYEKEERGRGNFPDRFSARQFPNYSSELNVNALLLGDSALYLCASSMGQTPEKLFFGSGTQLSVL.

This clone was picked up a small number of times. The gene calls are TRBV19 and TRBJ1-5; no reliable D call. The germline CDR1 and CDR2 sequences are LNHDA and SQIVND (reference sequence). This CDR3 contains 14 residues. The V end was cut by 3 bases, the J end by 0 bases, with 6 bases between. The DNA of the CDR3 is TGTGCCAGTAGTATTGATCATAGCAATCAGCCCCAGCATTTT. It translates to CASSIDHSNQPQHF.

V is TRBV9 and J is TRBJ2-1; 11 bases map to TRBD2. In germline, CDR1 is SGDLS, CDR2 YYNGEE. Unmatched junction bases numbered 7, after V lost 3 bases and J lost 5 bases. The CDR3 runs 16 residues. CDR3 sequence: CASSATGTSGNNEQFF. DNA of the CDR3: TGTGCCAGCAGCGCAACCGGGACTAGCGGAAACAATGAGCAGTTCTTC.

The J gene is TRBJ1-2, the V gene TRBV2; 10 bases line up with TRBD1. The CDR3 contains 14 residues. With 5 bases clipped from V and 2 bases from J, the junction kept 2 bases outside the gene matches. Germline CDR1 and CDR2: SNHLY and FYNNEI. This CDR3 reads CASSPDRGNYGYTF. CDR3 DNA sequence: TGTGCCAGCAGTCCGGACAGGGGGAACTATGGCTACACCTTC.

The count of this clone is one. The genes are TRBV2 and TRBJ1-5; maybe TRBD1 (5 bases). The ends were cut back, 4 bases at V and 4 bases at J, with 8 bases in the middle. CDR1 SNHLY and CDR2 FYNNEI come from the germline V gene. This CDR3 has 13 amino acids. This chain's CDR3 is CASSVTENQPQHF. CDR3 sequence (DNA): TGTGCCAGCAGTGTGACAGAAAATCAGCCCCAGCATTTT.

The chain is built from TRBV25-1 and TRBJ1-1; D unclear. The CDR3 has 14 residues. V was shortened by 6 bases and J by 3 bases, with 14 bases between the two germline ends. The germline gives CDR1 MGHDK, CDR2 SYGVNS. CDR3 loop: CASSSERLDTEAFF. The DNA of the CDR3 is TGTGCCAGCAGCTCCGAGAGGCTGGACACTGAAGCTTTCTTT.

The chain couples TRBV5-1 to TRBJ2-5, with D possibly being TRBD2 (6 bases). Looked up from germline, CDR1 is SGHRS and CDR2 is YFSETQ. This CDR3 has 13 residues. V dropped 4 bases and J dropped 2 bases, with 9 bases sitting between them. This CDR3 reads CASSRDSQETQYF. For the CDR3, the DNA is TGCGCCAGCAGCAGGGACTCTCAAGAGACCCAGTACTTC. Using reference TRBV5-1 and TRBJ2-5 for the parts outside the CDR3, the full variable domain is KAGVTQTPRYLIKTRGQQVTLSCSPISGHRSVSWYQQTPGQGLQFLFEYFSETQRNKGNFPGRFSGRQFSNSRSEMNVSTLELGDSALYLCASSRDSQETQYFGPGTRLLVL.

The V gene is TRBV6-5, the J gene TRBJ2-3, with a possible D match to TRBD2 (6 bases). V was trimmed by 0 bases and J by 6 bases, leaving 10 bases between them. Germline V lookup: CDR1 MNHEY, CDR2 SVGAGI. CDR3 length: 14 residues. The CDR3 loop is CASSYSTGGDTQYF. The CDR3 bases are TGTGCCAGCAGTTACTCGACTGGGGGGGATACGCAGTATTTT.

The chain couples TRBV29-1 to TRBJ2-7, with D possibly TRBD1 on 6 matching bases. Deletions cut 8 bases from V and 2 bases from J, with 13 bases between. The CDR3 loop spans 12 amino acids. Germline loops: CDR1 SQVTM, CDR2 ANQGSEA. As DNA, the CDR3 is TGCAGCACCGGGACACCCCCCTACGAGCAGTACTTC. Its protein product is CSTGTPPYEQYF.

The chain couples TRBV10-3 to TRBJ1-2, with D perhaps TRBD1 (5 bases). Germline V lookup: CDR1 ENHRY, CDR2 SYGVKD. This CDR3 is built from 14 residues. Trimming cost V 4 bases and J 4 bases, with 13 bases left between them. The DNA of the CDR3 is TGTGCCATCAGTGGGAATTCGCAGGGCTATGGCTACACCTTC. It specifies CAISGNSQGYGYTF.

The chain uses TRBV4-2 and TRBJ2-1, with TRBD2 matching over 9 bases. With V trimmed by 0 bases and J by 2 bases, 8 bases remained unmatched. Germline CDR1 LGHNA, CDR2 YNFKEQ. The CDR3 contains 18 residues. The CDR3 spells CASSQDYIAGVTYNEQFF. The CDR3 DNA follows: TGTGCCAGCAGCCAAGACTATATAGCGGGAGTTACCTACAATGAGCAGTTCTTC.

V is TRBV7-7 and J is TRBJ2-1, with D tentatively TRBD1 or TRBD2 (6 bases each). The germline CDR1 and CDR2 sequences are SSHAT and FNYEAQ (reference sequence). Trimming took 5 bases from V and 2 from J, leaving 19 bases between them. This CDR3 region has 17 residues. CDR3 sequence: CASSPYGGYTPYNEQFF. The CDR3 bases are TGTGCCAGCAGCCCCTACGGGGGCTATACGCCCTACAATGAGCAGTTCTTC. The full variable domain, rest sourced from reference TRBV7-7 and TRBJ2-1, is GAGVSQSPRYKVTKRGQDVTLRCDPISSHATLYWYQQALGQGPEFLTYFNYEAQPDKSGLPSDRFSAERPEGSISTLTIQRTEQRDSAMYRCASSPYGGYTPYNEQFFGPGTRLTVL.

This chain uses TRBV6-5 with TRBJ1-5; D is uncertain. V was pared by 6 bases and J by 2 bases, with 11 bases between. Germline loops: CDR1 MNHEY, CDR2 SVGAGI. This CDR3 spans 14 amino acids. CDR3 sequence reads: CASRRTMGNQPQHF. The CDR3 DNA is TGTGCCAGCAGGCGGACTATGGGCAATCAGCCCCAGCATTTT.

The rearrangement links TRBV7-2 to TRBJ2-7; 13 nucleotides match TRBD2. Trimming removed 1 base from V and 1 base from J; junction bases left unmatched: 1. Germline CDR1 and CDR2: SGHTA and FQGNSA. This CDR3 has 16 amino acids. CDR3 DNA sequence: TGTGCCAGCAGCTTAGGACTAGCGGGAGGTTCCTACGAGCAGTACTTC. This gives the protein CASSLGLAGGSYEQYF. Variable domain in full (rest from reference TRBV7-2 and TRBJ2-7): GAGVSQSPSNKVTEKGKDVELRCDPISGHTALYWYRQSLGQGLEFLIYFQGNSAPDKSGLPSDRFSAERTGGSVSTLTIQRTQQEDSAVYLCASSLGLAGGSYEQYFGPGTRLTVT.

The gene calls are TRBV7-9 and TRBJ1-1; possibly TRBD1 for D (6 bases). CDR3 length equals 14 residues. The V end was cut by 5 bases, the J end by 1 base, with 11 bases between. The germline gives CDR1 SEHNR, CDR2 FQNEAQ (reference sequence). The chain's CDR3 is CASSRRTENTEAFF. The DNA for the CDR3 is TGTGCCAGCAGCCGAAGGACAGAGAACACTGAAGCTTTCTTT.

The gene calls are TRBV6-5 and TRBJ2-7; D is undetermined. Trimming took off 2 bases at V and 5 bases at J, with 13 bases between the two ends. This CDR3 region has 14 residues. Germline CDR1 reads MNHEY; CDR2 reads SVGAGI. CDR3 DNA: TGTGCCAGCAGTTACGATCCCAGAAACGACGAGCAGTACTTC. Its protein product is CASSYDPRNDEQYF.